These 27 T cell receptor beta chains share one sample of origin, sequenced in a study of CD8 T cells in ankylosing spondylitis. Each CDR3 protein is one row after TCRdb ran MiXCR on the 5' RACE reads. This table holds 130,000 or so distinct CDR3 sequences, more than 6.5% found once. The specimen sequenced was blood, either unsorted or a sorted T cell fraction (not recorded which). The receptors derive from a male donor with ankylosing spondylitis or in good health (not recorded which).

On this clonotype itself: The junction shows a germline mismatch at one end, possibly a read error. The rearrangement joins TRBV20-1 to TRBJ2-3, with 10 bases matching TRBD1. Germline V gene lookup returns CDR1 DFQATT and CDR2 SNEGSKA (reference sequence). CDR3 length equals 17 residues. The CDR3 sequence: CCASPPPGQGSTDTQYF. The CDR3 DNA follows: TGCTGTGCTAGCCCGCCTCCGGGACAGGGGAGCACAGATACGCAGTATTTT.

This clonotype was detected ten times or more. The gene calls are TRBV12-3 or TRBV12-4 and TRBJ2-2; D not resolved. V lost 1 base, J lost 0 bases, and 6 bases lay in between. The CDR3 has 15 amino acids. The CDR3 loop is CASSLDIANTGELFF. Written as DNA, the CDR3 is TGTGCCAGCAGTTTAGACATCGCGAACACCGGGGAGCTGTTTTTT.

This clonotype was seen many times. The chain carries TRBV5-1 and TRBJ2-3; 8 bases align to TRBD2. Per the germline V gene, CDR1 is SGHRS and CDR2 is YFSETQ. V dropped 4 bases and J dropped 3; count of bases not matched to a gene: 10. The CDR3 sequence is 16 residues long. The CDR3 region has the DNA TGCGCCAGCAGCGGTACCACTAGCGGAGTTACAGATACGCAGTATTTT. This codes for CASSGTTSGVTDTQYF.

This clonotype was picked up many times. V is TRBV25-1 and J is TRBJ2-2, with 7 nucleotides matching TRBD1. After removal of 3 bases from V and 7 bases from J, the junction contained 11 bases not matched to a gene. This CDR3 is built from 16 residues. Per germline, CDR1 MGHDK and CDR2 SYGVNS. CDR3 DNA: TGTGCCAGCAGTGACCCCAGGCCAGGGGGAATCGGGGAGCTGTTTTTT. Protein: CASSDPRPGGIGELFF.

This clonotype was counted ten times or more. The rearrangement uses TRBV12-3 or TRBV12-4 and TRBJ2-3; D is unresolved. This CDR3 comprises 12 residues. Trimming pared 3 bases from V and 4 bases from J, leaving 5 bases between. As DNA, the CDR3 is TGTGCCAGCAGTTTTGGGCCAGATACGCAGTATTTT. Translating it yields CASSFGPDTQYF.

The sample holds a few counts of this clonotype. The CDR3 loop reads CASQGAQETQYF. In DNA form, the CDR3 reads TGTGCCAGTCAGGGGGCCCAAGAGACCCAGTACTTC. The chain employs TRBV7-2 and TRBJ2-5, with TRBD1 identical over 8 bases. Germline lookup yields CDR1 SGHTA and CDR2 FQGNSA. CDR3 length: 12 amino acids. J lost 1 base, V lost 9 bases, and 1 base had no gene match. Full variable domain (outside the CDR3, taken from reference TRBV7-2 and TRBJ2-5): GAGVSQSPSNKVTEKGKDVELRCDPISGHTALYWYRQSLGQGLEFLIYFQGNSAPDKSGLPSDRFSAERTGGSVSTLTIQRTQQEDSAVYLCASQGAQETQYFGPGTRLLVL.

This clonotype came up many times. The CDR3 sequence: CASSLLAGATYQETQYF. DNA of the CDR3: TGTGCCAGCAGTTTACTAGCGGGAGCAACGTACCAAGAGACCCAGTACTTC. The gene calls are TRBV12-3 or TRBV12-4 and TRBJ2-5, with TRBD2 matching over 10 bases. V shed 2 bases, J shed 0 bases, and the junction held 6 bases outside the gene matches. The CDR3 loop spans 17 amino acids.

This clonotype was found many times. V usage is TRBV29-1 and J usage is TRBJ2-7, with TRBD2 matching over 8 bases. Germline trimming cut 4 bases from V and 10 bases from J; bases unmatched to any gene: 9. CDR1 and CDR2 from the germline V gene are SQVTM and ANQGSEA. This CDR3 contains 12 residues. The CDR3 loop reads CSVGVGTRIQYF. The DNA of the CDR3 is TGCAGCGTTGGGGTCGGGACTAGGATACAGTACTTC.

This clonotype was observed a handful of times. This chain joins TRBV7-3 and TRBJ1-1; D is unclear. Trimming removed 6 bases at V and 0 bases at J, with 11 bases between. The CDR3 covers 14 residues. Germline CDR1 is SGHTA and CDR2 is FQGTGA. The CDR3 is CASRPSGLNTEAFF. Here the CDR3 DNA reads TGTGCCAGCAGACCTAGCGGACTGAACACTGAAGCTTTCTTT. Complete variable domain (other parts from reference TRBV7-3 and TRBJ1-1): GAGVSQTPSNKVTEKGKYVELRCDPISGHTALYWYRQSLGQGPEFLIYFQGTGAADDSGLPNDRFFAVRPEGSVSTLKIQRTERGDSAVYLCASRPSGLNTEAFFGQGTRLTVV.

This clonotype was found many times. The rearrangement joins TRBV5-6 to TRBJ2-1; 8 nucleotides align to TRBD2. Germline CDR1 is SGHDT and CDR2 is YYEEEE. V was clipped by 3 bases and J by 2 bases; unmatched bases: 7. CDR3 size: 16 residues. The CDR3 DNA reads TGTGCCAGCAGCTCCGGGGCGGGAGGCCCCTACAATGAGCAGTTCTTC. Its protein is CASSSGAGGPYNEQFF.

This clonotype was seen ten or more times. The chain recombines TRBV20-1 with TRBJ2-2, with D hard to call. The CDR3 is made up of 11 amino acids. V dropped 6 bases and J dropped 6 bases, with 8 bases sitting between them. CDR1 and CDR2 (germline): DFQATT, SNEGSKA (reference sequence). The CDR3 here is CSAPESGELFF. DNA of the CDR3: TGCAGTGCCCCAGAGTCCGGGGAGCTGTTTTTT.

This clonotype was counted at least ten times. The chain links TRBV5-5 to TRBJ2-7; TRBD1 matches 10 bases. Germline V gene lookup returns CDR1 SGHKS and CDR2 YYEKEE (reference sequence). With 4 bases clipped from V and 6 bases from J, the junction kept 7 bases outside the gene matches. The CDR3 runs to 14 residues. CDR3 sequence: CASSQRQGASEQYF. Here the CDR3 DNA reads TGTGCCAGCAGCCAAAGACAGGGGGCCTCCGAGCAGTACTTC.

The chain has TRBV30 and TRBJ2-1; no definite D call. Germline V CDR1 and CDR2: GTSNPN, SVGIG (reference sequence). There are 18 residues in the CDR3. Trimming shortened V by 1 base and J by 0 bases, and 19 bases separated the two germline ends. For the CDR3, the DNA is TGTGCCTGGAGTGGGGCGGTCTTCCGCGGAAGCTCCTACAATGAGCAGTTCTTC. Translation: CAWSGAVFRGSSYNEQFF.

This clonotype showed up many times. The genes are TRBV20-1 and TRBJ2-1; the match to TRBD2 covers 10 bases. The CDR3 contains 14 residues. V dropped 6 bases and J dropped 5; count of bases not matched to a gene: 7. Looked up from germline, CDR1 is DFQATT and CDR2 is SNEGSKA (reference sequence). This chain's CDR3 is CSAQSGGVNNEQFF. The CDR3 DNA reads TGCAGTGCCCAAAGCGGGGGGGTAAACAATGAGCAGTTCTTC.

Ten or more counts support this clonotype. The rearrangement uses TRBV9 and TRBJ2-5; TRBD1 matches at 7 bases. CDR1 SGDLS and CDR2 YYNGEE come from the germline V gene. V gave up 3 bases and J gave up 2 bases; unmatched junction bases: 1. The CDR3 loop spans 13 amino acids. CDR3 sequence: CASSAGQQETQYF. CDR3 nucleotides: TGTGCCAGCAGCGCGGGACAGCAAGAGACCCAGTACTTC.

This clonotype appeared many times. The gene calls are TRBV7-3 and TRBJ1-1, with a possible D match to TRBD1 (5 bases). This CDR3 region has 15 residues. Looked up from germline, CDR1 is SGHTA and CDR2 is FQGTGA. Trimming cost V 3 bases and J 1 base, with 12 bases left between them. The CDR3 reads CASSLYGGPNTEAFF. In DNA, the CDR3 is TGTGCCAGCAGCTTGTACGGGGGACCGAACACTGAAGCTTTCTTT.

This clonotype was recorded at least ten times. This chain connects TRBV25-1 to TRBJ1-5; D unclear. Per the germline V gene, CDR1 is MGHDK and CDR2 is SYGVNS. There are 13 residues in the CDR3. Trimming shortened V by 5 bases and J by 0 bases, and 5 bases separated the two germline ends. This chain's CDR3 is CASSYSSNQPQHF. CDR3 nucleotide sequence: TGTGCCAGCAGTTACAGTAGCAATCAGCCCCAGCATTTT.

This clonotype was found many times. The chain joins TRBV19 to TRBJ2-2; D is uncertain. The CDR3 loop spans 13 amino acids. Trimming left V 6 bases short and J 1 base short, with 6 bases between. Germline V gene data show CDR1 as LNHDA and CDR2 as SQIVND (reference sequence). In DNA form, the CDR3 reads TGTGCCAGTAGCGCTCTGAACACCGGGGAGCTGTTTTTT. It encodes CASSALNTGELFF.

Many counts were recorded for this clonotype. V is TRBV5-1 and J is TRBJ2-1, with 7 nucleotides matching TRBD2. Germline CDR1 is SGHRS and CDR2 is YFSETQ. The V and J ends lost 3 bases and 7 bases, in that order; junction bases with no gene match: 7. The CDR3 is 14 residues long. The CDR3 DNA follows: TGCGCCAGCAGCTCCTTCGCGGGAGTAAATGAGCAGTTCTTC. This codes for CASSSFAGVNEQFF.

This clonotype was recorded at least ten times. J is TRBJ1-1 and V is TRBV29-1; 7 nucleotides align to TRBD1. Germline assignment: CDR1 SQVTM and CDR2 ANQGSEA. The CDR3 is made up of 10 amino acids. J gave up 11 bases and V 8 bases, and 8 bases lay outside the gene matches. In DNA form, the CDR3 reads TGCAGCACCCCGGACAGGCCGGCTTTCTTT. Encoded protein: CSTPDRPAFF.

V gene TRBV12-3 or TRBV12-4 combines with J gene TRBJ2-7, with TRBD2 matching over 9 bases. The CDR3 contains 15 residues. The ends lost 3 bases at V and 1 base at J; junction bases unmatched: 4. The CDR3 region is CASSFLAGESYEQYF. DNA of the CDR3: TGTGCCAGCAGTTTCTTAGCGGGGGAGTCCTACGAGCAGTACTTC.

This clonotype has a count of ten or more. The chain carries TRBV20-1 and TRBJ2-1; unclear D gene. V lost 3 bases and J lost 0, with 6 bases in between. Germline lookup yields CDR1 DFQATT and CDR2 SNEGSKA (reference sequence). This CDR3 has 13 residues. The CDR3 loop reads CSARGFSYNEQFF. Here the CDR3 DNA reads TGCAGTGCTAGGGGGTTCTCCTACAATGAGCAGTTCTTC.

This clonotype was seen at least ten times. V and J are TRBV27 and TRBJ2-5, with 7 bases lining up with TRBD1. The CDR3 extends over 14 amino acids. The junction had 9 bases not matched to a gene; V was cut back by 6 bases and J by 5 bases. Germline V gene data show CDR1 as MNHEY and CDR2 as SMNVEV (reference sequence). CDR3 region: CASRPQGRGETQYF. For the CDR3, the DNA is TGTGCCAGCAGACCTCAAGGCAGGGGGGAGACCCAGTACTTC.

This clonotype was counted ten times or more. The DNA of the CDR3 is TGTGCCAGCAGTTACTCGATGGTGAGGGGGCAGTATGGCTACACCTTC. This translates into CASSYSMVRGQYGYTF. The chain couples TRBV6-5 to TRBJ1-2; 7 bases map to TRBD1. J lost 5 bases, V lost 0 bases, and 9 bases had no gene match. The CDR3 loop spans 16 amino acids. In germline, CDR1 is MNHEY, CDR2 SVGAGI.

This clonotype was picked up many times. The chain has TRBV30 and TRBJ2-2, with D perhaps TRBD2 (6 bases). V lost 5 bases to trimming and J lost 7 bases, with 8 bases between them. The V gene's germline CDR1 is GTSNPN and CDR2 SVGIG (reference sequence). This CDR3 comprises 11 residues. In DNA, the CDR3 is TGTGCCTGGGACGGGGGCGGGGAGCTGTTTTTT. Its protein product is CAWDGGGELFF.

This clonotype has ten or more counts. The chain carries TRBV18 and TRBJ2-2, with 14 bases identical to TRBD2. This CDR3 region has 19 residues. Germline V gene lookup returns CDR1 KGHSH and CDR2 LQKENI. The J segment lost 0 bases and the V segment lost 3 bases, leaving 6 bases of the junction unmatched. The CDR3 DNA reads TGTGCCAGCTCACCCCGGGGACTAGCGGGGGATTCGAACACCGGGGAGCTGTTTTTT. Translated: CASSPRGLAGDSNTGELFF.

This clonotype occurred many times. The genes are TRBV9 and TRBJ1-5; no definite D call. The V end lost 2 bases, the J end lost 1 base, and 10 bases lay between the germline ends. The CDR3 is 15 residues long. Germline values: CDR1 SGDLS, CDR2 YYNGEE. Written as DNA, the CDR3 is TGTGCCAGCAGCGTCGGAGGTCAGAGCAATCAGCCCCAGCATTTT. It is translated as CASSVGGQSNQPQHF.